Below, one TCR beta chain is given with its context. Losses at the gene ends were 5 bases for V and 1 base for J; bases not matched to a gene: 1. Germline CDR1 is SEHNR and CDR2 is FQNEAQ (reference sequence). This CDR3 is 14 amino acids long. Assay used: immunoSEQ multiplex PCR; TCRdb lists only in-frame clones, some missing. This sample has over 90,000 clones; approximately 70% occur once, and the top ten carry around a quarter. The sample comes from a study of CD8 T cell repertoires and HIV-1 epitope variants. Study-wide context: Separate wells received one of Twenty-five Gag or Nef variant peptides.

The sample consisted of uncultured baseline CD8+ T cells from peripheral blood mononuclear cells (PBMCs). This chain connects TRBV7-9 to TRBJ1-1; TRBD1 agrees at 10 bases. The source is a male donor with HIV. For the CDR3, the DNA is TGTGCCAGCAGCCGGACAGGGGGGAACACTGAAGCTTTCTTT. This codes for CASSRTGGNTEAFF.